These 14 T cell receptor beta chains share one sample of origin, sequenced in a study of blood T cell repertoires in COVID-19. TCRdb keeps only in-frame clones here, not all; method: immunoSEQ multiplex PCR. The data hold roughly 270,000 clones, with 85% observed a single time. Sample: PBMCs or T cells enriched from blood (not recorded which). All receptors come from a woman between 50 and 59 years old who had recovered from COVID-19.

The V call is TRBV20-1, the J call TRBJ1-4; no clear D gene. Germline V gives CDR1 DFQATT, CDR2 SNEGSKA (reference sequence). The CDR3 has 11 amino acids. The V end was cut by 7 bases, the J end by 4 bases, with 7 bases between. Written as DNA, the CDR3 is TGCAGTGGGGCGATTAATGAAAAACTGTTTTTT. Translation gives CSGAINEKLFF.

CDR3 in amino acids: CASSSVTGTHEQYF. The DNA for the CDR3 is TGTGCCAGCAGCTCGGTAACAGGGACCCACGAGCAGTACTTC. The rearrangement links TRBV5-4 to TRBJ2-7, with a possible D match to TRBD1 (6 bases). V was pared by 3 bases and J by 5 bases, with 15 bases between. This CDR3 comprises 14 residues. The germline gives CDR1 SGHNT, CDR2 YYREEE (reference sequence).

This clone showed up just a few times. The chain recombines TRBV15 with TRBJ1-4; D perhaps matches TRBD1 (5 bases). V lost 3 bases and J lost 0, with 11 bases in between. The CDR3 spans 16 residues. Germline V gives CDR1 LNHNV, CDR2 YYDKDF (reference sequence). The chain's CDR3 is CATSSGRDSTNEKLFF. DNA of the CDR3: TGTGCCACCAGCAGCGGCAGGGATTCAACTAATGAAAAACTGTTTTTT.

The chain couples TRBV5-1 to TRBJ2-3; D unresolved. This CDR3 is built from 14 residues. CDR1 is SGHRS and CDR2 is YFSETQ in the germline V gene. V shed 6 bases and J shed 1 base, with 12 bases lying between them. The DNA of the CDR3 is TGCGCCAGCACCGCAGTCGCGGGCACAGATACGCAGTATTTT. This encodes CASTAVAGTDTQYF.

This rearrangement joins TRBV18 to TRBJ1-1; no clear D. CDR3 length: 12 residues. Germline assignment: CDR1 KGHSH and CDR2 LQKENI. V gave up 6 bases and J gave up 6 bases, with 11 bases separating them. This chain's CDR3 is CASSPPPAEAFF. The CDR3 nucleotides are TGTGCCAGCTCTCCTCCCCCCGCTGAAGCTTTCTTT.

The gene calls are TRBV4-1 and TRBJ1-1; 7 bases line up with TRBD1. This CDR3 comprises 18 residues. Germline lookup yields CDR1 MGHRA and CDR2 YSYEKL. With V trimmed by 1 base and J by 4 bases, 15 bases remained unmatched. Written as DNA, the CDR3 is TGCGCCAGCAGCCAAGTTGCAGGGGGGTCTAGTAGAGGCACTGAAGCTTTCTTT. Encoded protein: CASSQVAGGSSRGTEAFF.

V and J are TRBV6-2 or TRBV6-3 and TRBJ2-7, with D perhaps matching TRBD1 (6 bases). Trimming left V 0 bases short and J 0 bases short, with 15 bases between. The CDR3 runs 17 residues. Germline V lookup: CDR1 MNHEY, CDR2 SVGEGT. The CDR3: CASSYSAPGQSSYEQYF. CDR3 DNA: TGTGCCAGCAGTTACTCGGCCCCGGGACAAAGCTCCTACGAGCAGTACTTC.

This sequence joins TRBV18 and TRBJ1-5, with 8 bases fitting TRBD1. V shed 3 bases and J 6 bases; nucleotides not matched to a gene: 10. CDR3 length: 16 residues. CDR1 and CDR2 (germline): KGHSH, LQKENI. The CDR3 reads CASSPDGQGSGQPQHF. For the CDR3, the DNA is TGTGCCAGCTCACCGGACGGACAGGGTTCCGGTCAGCCCCAGCATTTT.

This chain links TRBV5-1 with TRBJ2-3; D possibly corresponds to TRBD2 (6 bases). The CDR3 extends over 15 amino acids. The germline gives CDR1 SGHRS, CDR2 YFSETQ. The ends were cut back, 0 bases at V and 2 bases at J, with 10 bases in the middle. Written as DNA, the CDR3 is TGCGCCAGCAGCTTGGCACTAGCCCTCACAGATACGCAGTATTTT. Encoded protein: CASSLALALTDTQYF.

V usage is TRBV27 and J usage is TRBJ1-1; no clear D. V lost 9 bases to trimming and J lost 0 bases, with 11 bases between them. Germline loops: CDR1 MNHEY, CDR2 SMNVEV (reference sequence). The CDR3 has 13 amino acids. The CDR3 loop is CASRRSMNTEAFF. The DNA of the CDR3 is TGTGCCAGTCGACGGAGCATGAACACTGAAGCTTTCTTT.

The chain carries TRBV15 and TRBJ1-6; D uncertain. The germline CDR1 and CDR2 sequences are LNHNV and YYDKDF (reference sequence). Trimming removed 4 bases from V and 12 bases from J, with 13 bases in between. CDR3 length equals 13 residues. The CDR3 bases are TGTGCCACCAGCACCGGTCAACTTCTACCCCTCCACTTT. Its translation is CATSTGQLLPLHF.

This rearrangement joins TRBV7-2 to TRBJ1-1; 9 positions match TRBD1. The CDR3 length is 14 residues. Trimming removed 5 bases from V and 6 bases from J; junction bases left unmatched: 7. CDR1 and CDR2 from the germline V gene are SGHTA and FQGNSA. Written as DNA, the CDR3 is TGTGCCAGCAGCCTAGATTACAGGGGGCCTGAAGCTTTCTTT. Amino acids: CASSLDYRGPEAFF.

The V and J genes are TRBV30 and TRBJ2-1, with a tentative D call TRBD2 (6 bases). This CDR3 is built from 20 residues. V was trimmed by 3 bases and J by 1 base, leaving 28 bases between them. The germline CDR1 and CDR2 sequences are GTSNPN and SVGIG (reference sequence). The CDR3 reads CAWRGSRTGTPLPSYNEQFF. CDR3 sequence (DNA): TGTGCCTGGAGGGGCAGCCGAACCGGGACTCCGCTCCCTTCCTACAATGAGCAGTTCTTC.

CDR3 region: CSDRDSYGYTF. In DNA, the CDR3 is TGCAGCGATAGGGACAGCTATGGCTACACCTTC. The chain employs TRBV29-1 and TRBJ1-2; 7 bases fit TRBD1. Germline CDR1 and CDR2: SQVTM and ANQGSEA. Unmatched junction bases numbered 3, after V lost 7 bases and J lost 4 bases. This CDR3 comprises 11 residues.